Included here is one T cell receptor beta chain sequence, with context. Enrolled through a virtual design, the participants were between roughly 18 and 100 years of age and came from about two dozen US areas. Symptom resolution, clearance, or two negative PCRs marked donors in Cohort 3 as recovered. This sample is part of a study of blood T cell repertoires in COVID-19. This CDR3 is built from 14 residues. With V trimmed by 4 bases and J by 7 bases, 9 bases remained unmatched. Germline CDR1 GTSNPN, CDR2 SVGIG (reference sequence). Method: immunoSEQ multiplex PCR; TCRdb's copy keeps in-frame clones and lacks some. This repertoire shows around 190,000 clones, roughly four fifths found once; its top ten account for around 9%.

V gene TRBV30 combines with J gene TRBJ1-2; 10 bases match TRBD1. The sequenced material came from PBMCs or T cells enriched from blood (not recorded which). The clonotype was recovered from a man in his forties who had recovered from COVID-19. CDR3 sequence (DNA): TGTGCCTGGACACGACAGGGGGCGCGTACTGGCTACACCTTC. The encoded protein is CAWTRQGARTGYTF.